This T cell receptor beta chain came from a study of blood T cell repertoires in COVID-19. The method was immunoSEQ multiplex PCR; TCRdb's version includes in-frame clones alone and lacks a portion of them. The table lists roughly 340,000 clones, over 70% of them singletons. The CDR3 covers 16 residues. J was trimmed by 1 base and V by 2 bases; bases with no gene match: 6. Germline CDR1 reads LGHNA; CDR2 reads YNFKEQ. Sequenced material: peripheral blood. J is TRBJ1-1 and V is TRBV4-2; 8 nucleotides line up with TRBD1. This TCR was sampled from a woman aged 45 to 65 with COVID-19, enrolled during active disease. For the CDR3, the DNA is TGTGCCAGCAGCCAACCCTTTCAGGGGGCGAACACTGAAGCTTTCTTT. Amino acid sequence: CASSQPFQGANTEAFF.